The 11 T cell receptor beta chains given below trace back to one sample, sequenced in a study of shared clonotypes between healthy human individuals. Assay used: immunoSEQ multiplex PCR; TCRdb lists only in-frame clones, some missing. The sample has 2 million to 2.5 million clones, approximately 95% seen once. Sequencing was carried out using naive CD4+ T cells from PBMCs. Subset denoted: CD45RA+ positively selected. These receptors were obtained from a man between 18 and 29 years old in good health. Some clones in this sample may be carry-over from other donors' samples.

Concerning this clone itself: The identical CDR3 is also encoded by other nucleotide sequences in the sample. The J gene is TRBJ1-2, the V gene TRBV9, with 9 bases identical to TRBD1. CDR1 and CDR2 (germline): SGDLS, YYNGEE. The CDR3 covers 14 residues. The V segment lost 2 bases and the J segment 4 bases; nucleotides outside the gene matches: 3. The CDR3 DNA reads TGTGCCAGCAGCGTTGGACAGGGGTCCTATGGCTACACCTTC. Translation: CASSVGQGSYGYTF.

The V and J genes are TRBV7-8 and TRBJ2-2, with TRBD1 identical over 11 bases. Per germline, CDR1 SGHVS and CDR2 FQNEAQ. Trimming cost V 7 bases and J 2 bases; bases outside gene matches: 3. The CDR3 contains 15 residues. CDR3 nucleotide sequence: TGTGCCAGCACTTGGACAGGGGGCAACACCGGGGAGCTGTTTTTT. Amino acids: CASTWTGGNTGELFF.

The chain is built from TRBV15 and TRBJ1-1, with 7 bases identical to TRBD1. The germline V gene encodes CDR1 LNHNV and CDR2 YYDKDF (reference sequence). V was clipped by 2 bases and J by 4 bases; unmatched bases: 10. CDR3 length equals 16 residues. DNA of the CDR3: TGTGCCACCAGCAGACCTCGACAGGGCTTAGGCACTGAAGCTTTCTTT. Translating it yields CATSRPRQGLGTEAFF.

The chain uses TRBV5-1 and TRBJ2-1; D not resolved. The CDR3 sequence is 14 residues long. The ends were cut back, 4 bases at V and 8 bases at J, with 16 bases in the middle. Germline CDR1 reads SGHRS; CDR2 reads YFSETQ. DNA for the CDR3: TGCGCCAGCAGCACGGACCCCCGATCCGATGAGCAGTTCTTC. It encodes CASSTDPRSDEQFF.

The chain uses TRBV7-3 and TRBJ2-1; D call uncertain. The CDR3 is 14 residues long. From germline, CDR1 is SGHTA and CDR2 FQGTGA. The V gene lost 5 bases and the J gene lost 6 bases, with 14 bases spanning the gap. DNA for the CDR3: TGTGCCAGCAGCGCCCGACCCGGCGGCAATGAGCAGTTCTTC. As protein: CASSARPGGNEQFF.

This chain links TRBV27 with TRBJ1-5; a possible D gene is TRBD1 (6 bases). CDR1 is MNHEY and CDR2 is SMNVEV in the germline V gene (reference sequence). The CDR3 is 13 residues long. Trimming left V 5 bases short and J 6 bases short, with 11 bases between. In nucleotides, the CDR3 is TGTGCCAGCAGTACCTCAGGGGTTCAGCCCCAGCATTTT. It yields the protein CASSTSGVQPQHF.

This chain connects TRBV6-1 to TRBJ1-5; D is uncertain. This CDR3 is 12 amino acids long. Germline lookup yields CDR1 MNHNS and CDR2 SASEGT. The V end lost 8 bases, the J end lost 1 base, and 6 bases lay between the germline ends. DNA for the CDR3: TGTGCCAGCGCTCGAAGCAATCAGCCCCAGCATTTT. Translation: CASARSNQPQHF.

This chain connects TRBV19 to TRBJ2-4, with a weak D call TRBD2 (6 bases). The J call could be wrong; TRBJ2-1 is a better fit for the DNA end. This CDR3 spans 13 amino acids. The V gene's germline CDR1 is LNHDA and CDR2 SQIVND (reference sequence). CDR3 loop: CASSIESEAGQFF. In DNA form, the CDR3 reads TGTGCCAGTAGTATAGAGTCCGAAGCGGGCCAGTTCTTC.

The rearrangement links TRBV9 to TRBJ2-1; 12 bases agree with TRBD2. The J segment lost 4 bases and the V segment lost 2 bases, leaving 7 bases of the junction unmatched. Looked up from germline, CDR1 is SGDLS and CDR2 is YYNGEE. This CDR3 region has 17 residues. This CDR3 reads CASSVGRTSGTYNEQFF. In DNA form, the CDR3 reads TGTGCCAGCAGCGTCGGCAGGACTAGCGGGACGTACAATGAGCAGTTCTTC.

This chain connects TRBV5-1 to TRBJ1-2; TRBD1 agrees at 9 bases. This CDR3 spans 15 amino acids. Germline V gene sequence: CDR1 SGHRS, CDR2 YFSETQ. J lost 5 bases, V lost 4 bases, and 9 bases had no gene match. CDR3 bases: TGCGCCAGCAGCATATCGGGACAGGGTCGATATGGCTACACCTTC. Translation: CASSISGQGRYGYTF.

The chain employs TRBV28 and TRBJ1-6; 9 nucleotides line up with TRBD1. V trimming: 5 bases; J trimming: 5 bases; junction bases outside the gene matches: 4. Germline CDR1 and CDR2: MDHEN and SYDVKM. The CDR3 extends over 15 amino acids. Here the CDR3 reads CASSLRDRDNSPLHF. The DNA of the CDR3 is TGTGCCAGCAGTCTAAGGGACAGGGATAATTCACCCCTCCACTTT.